This section outlines one TCR beta chain sequence together with its context. The target antigen is unknown. TCRdb fed the multiplex PCR reads into MiXCR, producing one record per CDR3 protein. Of roughly 260,000 distinct CDR3 sequences detected, over 25% appear once; the ten largest clones hold under 1.2%. The data belong to a study of breast tumors, draining lymph nodes, adjacent tissues. Study conclusions and caveats: Tumors had less TCR diversity than lymph nodes, more than nontumor tissue. The lymph node origin of tumor T cells was framed as consistent with a hypothesis, not demonstrated. Most tumor T cells seemingly derive from lymph node, then expand in tumor.

Germline V CDR1 and CDR2: MNHEY, SVGEGT. The J segment lost 4 bases and the V segment lost 6 bases, leaving 6 bases of the junction unmatched. CDR3 size: 14 residues. Axillary draining lymph nodes of breast cancer patients supplied the node samples. The V gene is TRBV6-2 or TRBV6-3, the J gene TRBJ1-2; 9 bases line up with TRBD1. The sequence was collected from a female donor with breast cancer. Some clones in this sample may be carry-over from other donors' samples. What was sequenced was axillary lymph node tissue. The CDR3 spells CASSRDRVIYGYTF. The DNA of the CDR3 is TGTGCCAGCAGCAGGGACAGGGTGATCTATGGCTACACCTTC.